These 29 T cell receptor beta chains share one sample of origin, sequenced in a study of blood T cell repertoires in COVID-19. Measured with immunoSEQ multiplex PCR; TCRdb has only the in-frame clones, and not every one. The table includes over 200,000 clones, under 90% detected once. Specimen: PBMCs or T cells enriched from blood (not recorded which). These receptors were obtained from a young man who had recovered from COVID-19.

The rearrangement links TRBV10-3 to TRBJ2-7, with TRBD1 matching over 8 bases. The V segment lost 8 bases and the J segment 4 bases; nucleotides outside the gene matches: 4. This CDR3 is built from 12 residues. Looked up from germline, CDR1 is ENHRY and CDR2 is SYGVKD. The CDR3 DNA sequence: TGTGCCATCCAGGGGACAGGTTACGAGCAGTACTTC. Translation gives CAIQGTGYEQYF.

The chain links TRBV27 to TRBJ1-2; 7 bases line up with TRBD1. The germline V gene encodes CDR1 MNHEY and CDR2 SMNVEV (reference sequence). V shed 8 bases, J shed 2 bases, and the junction held 8 bases outside the gene matches. The CDR3 spans 14 residues. This chain's CDR3 is CASSLGGMNYGYTF. The DNA of the CDR3 is TGTGCCAGCTCACTAGGGGGCATGAACTATGGCTACACCTTC.

V is TRBV13 and J is TRBJ1-1; D not resolved. The CDR3 contains 14 residues. Looked up from germline, CDR1 is PRHDT and CDR2 is FYEKMQ (reference sequence). Trimming pared 0 bases from V and 5 bases from J, leaving 10 bases between. CDR3 nucleotides: TGTGCCAGCAGCTTAGGCAGGTTGGCGACTGAAGCTTTCTTT. This gives the protein CASSLGRLATEAFF.

J is TRBJ2-2 and V is TRBV28; 7 nucleotides agree with TRBD1. The V gene's germline CDR1 is MDHEN and CDR2 SYDVKM. The V gene end was trimmed by 8 bases and the J gene end by 0 bases; junction bases not matched to a gene: 6. This CDR3 comprises 15 residues. The CDR3, as DNA: TGTGCCAGCGACAGGGCAACTGCGAACACCGGGGAGCTGTTTTTT. Residues: CASDRATANTGELFF.

V usage is TRBV7-8 and J usage is TRBJ1-1; D not certain. Trimming took off 1 base at V and 4 bases at J, with 10 bases between the two ends. The CDR3 loop spans 14 amino acids. Germline CDR1 reads SGHVS; CDR2 reads FQNEAQ. The CDR3 protein is CASSLETGSTEAFF. The CDR3 nucleotides are TGTGCCAGCAGCTTAGAAACCGGGAGCACTGAAGCTTTCTTT. Combining the CDR3 with reference TRBV7-8 and TRBJ1-1 gives the whole variable domain GAGVSQSPRYKVAKRGQDVALRCDPISGHVSLFWYQQALGQGPEFLTYFQNEAQLDKSGLPSDRFFAERPEGSVSTLKIQRTQQEDSAVYLCASSLETGSTEAFFGQGTRLTVV.

The chain joins TRBV19 to TRBJ2-1, with 11 bases aligning to TRBD2. The CDR3 has 16 residues. The germline CDR1 and CDR2 sequences are LNHDA and SQIVND (reference sequence). V gave up 5 bases and J gave up 3 bases; unmatched junction bases: 6. The CDR3 coding sequence is TGTGCCAGTAGTTCAGCCGGGACTAGCGGCTACAATGAGCAGTTCTTC. It codes for CASSSAGTSGYNEQFF.

The V call is TRBV15, the J call TRBJ2-7; possible D gene TRBD2, 6 bases. The CDR3 spans 12 residues. With 3 bases removed from V and 6 bases from J, the gap between germline ends came to 9 bases. From germline, CDR1 is LNHNV and CDR2 YYDKDF (reference sequence). The CDR3 loop reads CATSREGGEQYF. CDR3 DNA sequence: TGTGCCACCAGCAGGGAGGGCGGCGAGCAGTACTTC.

The chain is built from TRBV28 and TRBJ1-6, with TRBD1 identical over 8 bases. CDR3 length equals 16 residues. The germline V gene has CDR1 MDHEN and CDR2 SYDVKM. V dropped 5 bases and J dropped 9; count of bases not matched to a gene: 12. This CDR3 reads CASSLSPGGGGSPLHF. Here the CDR3 DNA reads TGTGCCAGCAGTCTCTCCCCAGGGGGCGGGGGTTCACCCCTCCACTTT.

This chain joins TRBV4-1 and TRBJ2-7, with TRBD2 as a possible D gene (6 bases). V was trimmed by 0 bases and J by 6 bases, leaving 18 bases between them. Germline V lookup: CDR1 MGHRA, CDR2 YSYEKL. The CDR3 loop spans 16 amino acids. The CDR3 loop reads CASSQDRWGDGSEQYF. For the CDR3, the DNA is TGCGCCAGCAGCCAAGATCGGTGGGGGGACGGTTCCGAGCAGTACTTC.

This clone occurred a few times. The chain links TRBV28 to TRBJ2-2, with a weak D call TRBD1 (5 bases). Germline values: CDR1 MDHEN, CDR2 SYDVKM. The CDR3 is made up of 13 amino acids. Trimming pared 7 bases from V and 5 bases from J, leaving 11 bases between. CDR3 in amino acids: CASTQGATGELFF. DNA of the CDR3: TGTGCCAGCACTCAGGGCGCGACCGGGGAGCTGTTTTTT.

The V and J genes are TRBV25-1 and TRBJ2-2; the match to TRBD2 covers 10 bases. The V and J ends lost 4 bases and 2 bases, in that order; junction bases with no gene match: 4. The germline CDR1 and CDR2 sequences are MGHDK and SYGVNS. The CDR3 extends over 16 amino acids. The CDR3: CASSGSSGGNTGELFF. For the CDR3, the DNA is TGTGCCAGCAGTGGTTCTAGCGGGGGTAACACCGGGGAGCTGTTTTTT.

The V call is TRBV3-1 (or the pseudogene TRBV3-2), the J call TRBJ1-6, with 7 bases fitting TRBD1. V gave up 1 base and J gave up 9 bases; unmatched junction bases: 3. Germline V gene lookup returns CDR1 LGHDT and CDR2 YNNKEL (reference sequence). CDR3 size: 14 residues. This chain's CDR3 is CASSQVSGGSPLHF. CDR3 in DNA: TGTGCCAGCAGCCAAGTTTCAGGGGGTTCACCCCTCCACTTT.

The chain is built from TRBV5-1 and TRBJ1-1; D is undetermined. V was pared by 4 bases and J by 1 base, with 14 bases between. Germline V lookup: CDR1 SGHRS, CDR2 YFSETQ. The CDR3 spans 15 residues. CDR3 in amino acids: CASSPDAAGNTEAFF. CDR3 in DNA: TGCGCCAGCAGCCCCGACGCCGCAGGGAACACTGAAGCTTTCTTT.

This clone was counted a few times. This rearrangement joins TRBV10-3 to TRBJ2-5; TRBD1 agrees at 11 bases. This CDR3 is built from 15 residues. CDR1 ENHRY and CDR2 SYGVKD come from the germline V gene. Trimming at V came to 4 bases and at J to 4 bases, leaving 5 bases not matched to a gene. The CDR3 DNA reads as TGTGCCATCAGTGTGGGACAGGGGGTGGGAGAGACCCAGTACTTC. The encoded protein is CAISVGQGVGETQYF.

V is TRBV2 and J is TRBJ1-1; D is possibly TRBD1 (5 bases). The CDR3 consists of 15 residues. Between the trimmed V and J ends, which lost 6 bases and 0 bases, there was a span of 14 bases. CDR1 SNHLY and CDR2 FYNNEI come from the germline V gene. The CDR3, as DNA: TGTGCCAGCAGGACGGGGGGAGGGCTGAACACTGAAGCTTTCTTT. Its translation is CASRTGGGLNTEAFF.

This clone was detected once. The V gene is TRBV4-1, the J gene TRBJ1-1; D possibly corresponds to TRBD1 (6 bases). Germline V CDR1 and CDR2: MGHRA, YSYEKL. The CDR3 covers 11 residues. The V gene lost 4 bases and the J gene lost 7 bases, with 7 bases spanning the gap. In DNA, the CDR3 is TGCGCCAGCAGCCTGACAGGTGAAGCTTTCTTT. Protein sequence: CASSLTGEAFF.

The genes are TRBV4-1 and TRBJ2-1; 11 bases are a match to TRBD2. Germline assignment: CDR1 MGHRA and CDR2 YSYEKL. V was pared by 6 bases and J by 4 bases, with 8 bases of the junction left unmatched. The CDR3 length is 16 residues. CDR3 nucleotides: TGCGCCAGCAGGTCGACTAGCGGGGACCCTTACAATGAGCAGTTCTTC. Residues: CASRSTSGDPYNEQFF.

The genes are TRBV5-1 and TRBJ1-3; 7 bases align to TRBD1. Germline lookup yields CDR1 SGHRS and CDR2 YFSETQ. The V segment lost 3 bases and the J segment 7 bases; nucleotides outside the gene matches: 7. The CDR3 is 14 amino acids. The CDR3 DNA follows: TGCGCCAGCAGCTATGGGACAGAGCTCAACACCATATATTTT. Translating it yields CASSYGTELNTIYF. Together with reference TRBV5-1 and TRBJ1-3, the CDR3 gives the full variable domain: KAGVTQTPRYLIKTRGQQVTLSCSPISGHRSVSWYQQTPGQGLQFLFEYFSETQRNKGNFPGRFSGRQFSNSRSEMNVSTLELGDSALYLCASSYGTELNTIYFGEGSWLTVV.

V gene TRBV7-9 combines with J gene TRBJ2-5; 10 bases match TRBD2. CDR3 length: 17 amino acids. V lost 5 bases, J lost 4 bases, and 13 bases stayed unmatched. Germline CDR1 and CDR2: SEHNR and FQNEAQ (reference sequence). This CDR3 reads CASSLYLTSGKGETQYF. CDR3 nucleotide sequence: TGTGCCAGCAGCCTTTACCTTACTAGCGGGAAGGGAGAGACCCAGTACTTC. Filled out from reference TRBV7-9 and TRBJ2-5, the complete variable domain reads DTGVSQNPRHKITKRGQNVTFRCDPISEHNRLYWYRQTLGQGPEFLTYFQNEAQLEKSRLLSDRFSAERPKGSFSTLEIQRTEQGDSAMYLCASSLYLTSGKGETQYFGPGTRLLVL.

This chain's CDR3 is CASSLAQGLGGYTF. The CDR3 coding sequence is TGTGCCAGCAGCTTAGCCCAGGGTTTAGGGGGCTACACCTTC. The V gene is TRBV7-2, the J gene TRBJ1-2; a possible D gene is TRBD1 (5 bases). From germline, CDR1 is SGHTA and CDR2 FQGNSA. CDR3 length equals 14 residues. V gave up 0 bases and J gave up 8 bases, with 13 bases separating them.

This clone was counted only a few times. This chain connects TRBV9 to TRBJ1-6; possibly TRBD1 for D (5 bases). The CDR3 length is 14 residues. The germline V gene has CDR1 SGDLS and CDR2 YYNGEE. Deletions cut 3 bases from V and 8 bases from J, with 12 bases between. The CDR3 DNA sequence: TGTGCCAGCAGCGAGCACCCGGGGGATTCACCCCTCCACTTT. Its translation: CASSEHPGDSPLHF.

This clone was observed a few times. CDR3 protein: CASSLGDRVYEQYF. CDR3 sequence (DNA): TGTGCCAGCAGCTTAGGGGACAGGGTTTACGAGCAGTACTTC. This rearrangement joins TRBV7-9 to TRBJ2-7; TRBD1 matches at 9 bases. This CDR3 has 14 residues. CDR1 and CDR2 (germline): SEHNR, FQNEAQ (reference sequence). Unmatched junction bases numbered 2, after V lost 1 base and J lost 4 bases.

Here the CDR3 reads CASSRAGGNRNTEAFF. As DNA, the CDR3 is TGCGCCAGCAGTCGGGCAGGGGGCAATAGGAACACTGAAGCTTTCTTT. The V gene is TRBV23-1, the J gene TRBJ1-1, with 8 bases matching TRBD1. TRBV23-1 is noted as an ORF with a role that remains uncertain. CDR3 length: 16 residues. V lost 4 bases, J lost 1 base, and 8 bases stayed unmatched.

The genes are TRBV19 and TRBJ2-6, with unresolved D. Trimming took off 4 bases at V and 4 bases at J, with 5 bases between the two ends. The CDR3 has 13 residues. Germline V CDR1 and CDR2: LNHDA, SQIVND (reference sequence). CDR3 region: CASSTPGANVLTF. As DNA, the CDR3 is TGTGCCAGTAGTACTCCCGGGGCCAACGTCCTGACTTTC.

V gene TRBV11-2 combines with J gene TRBJ2-3; 12 bases fit TRBD2. Germline V gene lookup returns CDR1 SGHAT and CDR2 FQNNGV. V shed 2 bases, J shed 0 bases, and the junction held 9 bases outside the gene matches. The CDR3 is 19 amino acids. CDR3 nucleotides: TGTGCCAGCAGCTTATCAAGCGGACTAGCGGGGACTAGCACAGATACGCAGTATTTT. Protein: CASSLSSGLAGTSTDTQYF.

The chain is built from TRBV10-3 and TRBJ1-1, with a weak D call TRBD1 (6 bases). Trimming stripped 4 bases from V and 5 bases from J, with 20 bases between. Germline assignment: CDR1 ENHRY and CDR2 SYGVKD. The CDR3 is made up of 16 amino acids. CDR3 sequence (DNA): TGTGCCATCAGTGCTACAGGGCCCGTCTCCGAGACTGAAGCTTTCTTT. Its translation is CAISATGPVSETEAFF.

The J gene is TRBJ2-7, the V gene TRBV5-4, with a weak D call TRBD1 (5 bases). This CDR3 is 14 amino acids long. Germline V CDR1 and CDR2: SGHNT, YYREEE (reference sequence). V was shortened by 2 bases and J by 4 bases, with 13 bases between the two germline ends. This chain's CDR3 is CASSFGALSYEQYF. CDR3 nucleotides: TGTGCCAGCAGCTTTGGGGCCCTCTCTTACGAGCAGTACTTC.

V gene TRBV5-1 combines with J gene TRBJ1-6; D may be TRBD1 (5 bases). CDR3 length equals 16 residues. V was shortened by 1 base and J by 8 bases, with 16 bases between the two germline ends. CDR1 SGHRS and CDR2 YFSETQ come from the germline V gene. The CDR3 DNA reads as TGCGCCAGCAGCTTGTTCGGGGTGGGGGAGGATTCACCCCTCCACTTT. It yields the protein CASSLFGVGEDSPLHF.

This chain connects TRBV28 to TRBJ1-1, with 11 nucleotides matching TRBD1. The CDR3 has 17 residues. With V trimmed by 5 bases and J by 0 bases, 8 bases remained unmatched. Per the germline V gene, CDR1 is MDHEN and CDR2 is SYDVKM. The CDR3 DNA reads as TGTGCCAGCAGTATGGACAGGGGGCAATATATGAACACTGAAGCTTTCTTT. Amino acid sequence: CASSMDRGQYMNTEAFF.